This T cell receptor beta chain was identified during a study of CD8 T cells in ankylosing spondylitis. This clonotype was counted at least ten times. The CDR3 covers 13 residues. CDR1 and CDR2 from the germline V gene are GTSNPN and SVGIG (reference sequence). TCRdb reprocessed the 5' RACE reads via MiXCR and lists one record per CDR3 protein. The table shows 250,000 to 400,000 distinct CDR3 sequences, with around a tenth occurring only once. The clonotype originates from a female donor with ankylosing spondylitis or in good health (not recorded which). The specimen sequenced was blood, either unsorted or a sorted T cell fraction (not recorded which). This chain links TRBV30 with TRBJ1-1; the D is unclear. The CDR3: CMFLGETNTEAFF. CDR3 DNA sequence: TGTATGTTTCTCGGGGAAACAAACACTGAAGCTTTCTTT.